The 2 T cell receptor beta chains in this list originate from one sample, sequenced in a study of blood T cell repertoires in COVID-19. Produced via immunoSEQ multiplex PCR; TCRdb's table is partial and in-frame only. The profile covers around 130,000 clones, with around four fifths appearing a single time and about 18% taken by the ten largest. The specimen sequenced was peripheral blood. These receptors were obtained from a man older than 75 with acute or convalescent COVID-19.

This clone was counted once. The rearrangement links TRBV7-9 to TRBJ2-5; 8 positions match TRBD2. CDR3 length: 14 amino acids. Germline V gene sequence: CDR1 SEHNR, CDR2 FQNEAQ (reference sequence). With 5 bases clipped from V and 10 bases from J, the junction kept 12 bases outside the gene matches. The CDR3 region is CASSVGVSGVNQYF. Here the CDR3 DNA reads TGTGCCAGCAGCGTTGGAGTTAGCGGGGTTAACCAGTACTTC.

The V and J genes are TRBV4-2 and TRBJ1-2, with a tentative D call TRBD1 (5 bases). Germline V gene data show CDR1 as LGHNA and CDR2 as YNFKEQ. The CDR3 runs 16 residues. The V end lost 1 base, the J end lost 8 bases, and 20 bases lay between the germline ends. CDR3 region: CASSQVLAGRDLGYTF. The CDR3 DNA is TGTGCCAGCAGCCAAGTCCTTGCCGGCAGGGATCTCGGCTACACCTTC.